This T cell receptor (beta chain) is from a study of shared clonotypes between healthy human individuals. The V end was cut by 4 bases, the J end by 7 bases, with 17 bases between. CDR1 and CDR2 from the germline V gene are SGHAT and FQNNGV. This CDR3 has 14 residues. Genomic DNA per cell subset filled all wells of several immunoSEQ plates. Repertoires were generated with immunoSEQ multiplex PCR, while TCRdb's copy carries only in-frame clones and drops some. The table includes about 530,000 clones, approximately 79% detected once. This clone occurred a few times. This chain connects TRBV11-2 to TRBJ2-7; D is undetermined. Sequencing was carried out using PBMCs. The sequence derives from a woman between 40 and 50 years old in good health. Some clones in this sample may be carry-over from other donors' samples. The CDR3 sequence: CASSSTGKVWEQYF. For the CDR3, the DNA is TGTGCCAGCAGCTCCACTGGGAAAGTATGGGAGCAGTACTTC.